There are a few counts of the clone carrying this T cell receptor (beta chain). Its target is unknown. The record originates from a study of beta chain features in type 1 diabetes. Study-wide results and limits: TCRB CDR3s from Type 1 diabetes patients were moderately but significantly shorter in all four CD4+ subsets. A PCR bias possibly favoring shorter templates would apply equally to patients and controls.

TCRB transcripts that were expressed got sequenced, as all of the isolated RNA had been reverse transcribed. Data came from immunoSEQ multiplex PCR; TCRdb stores just in-frame clones and leaves some out. The data contain roughly 100,000 clones, around 30% of them singletons. Source material: central memory CD4+ T cells from blood. The TCR was taken from a woman under 30 with type 1 diabetes.

CDR3 amino acids: CASSLEASGRLSTDTQYF. CDR3 in DNA: TGTGCCAGCAGCTTGGAGGCTAGCGGCCGACTCAGCACAGATACGCAGTATTTT. This chain uses TRBV7-3 with TRBJ2-3; TRBD2 matches at 7 bases. Germline CDR1 and CDR2: SGHTA and FQGTGA. The CDR3 loop spans 18 amino acids. V lost 3 bases, J lost 0 bases, and 12 bases stayed unmatched. Supplemented by reference TRBV7-3 and TRBJ2-3, the full variable domain reads GAGVSQTPSNKVTEKGKYVELRCDPISGHTALYWYRQSLGQGPEFLIYFQGTGAADDSGLPNDRFFAVRPEGSVSTLKIQRTERGDSAVYLCASSLEASGRLSTDTQYFGPGTRLTVL.